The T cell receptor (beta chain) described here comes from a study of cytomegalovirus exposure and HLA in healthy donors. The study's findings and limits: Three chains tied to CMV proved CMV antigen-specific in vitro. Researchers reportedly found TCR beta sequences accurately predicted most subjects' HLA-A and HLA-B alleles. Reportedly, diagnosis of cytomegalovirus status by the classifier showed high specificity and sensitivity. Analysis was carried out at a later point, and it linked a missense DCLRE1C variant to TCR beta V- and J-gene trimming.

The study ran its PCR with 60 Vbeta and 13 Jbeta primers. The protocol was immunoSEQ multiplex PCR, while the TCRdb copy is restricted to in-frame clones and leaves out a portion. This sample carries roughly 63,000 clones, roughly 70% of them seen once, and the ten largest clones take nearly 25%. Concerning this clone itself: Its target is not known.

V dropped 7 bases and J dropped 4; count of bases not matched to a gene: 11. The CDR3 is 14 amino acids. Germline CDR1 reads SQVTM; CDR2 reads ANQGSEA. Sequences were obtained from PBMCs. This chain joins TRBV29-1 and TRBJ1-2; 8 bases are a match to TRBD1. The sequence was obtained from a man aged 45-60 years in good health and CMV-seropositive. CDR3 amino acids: CSAAGGTSGYGYTF. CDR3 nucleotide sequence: TGCAGCGCCGCAGGGGGCACGTCGGGCTATGGCTACACCTTC.